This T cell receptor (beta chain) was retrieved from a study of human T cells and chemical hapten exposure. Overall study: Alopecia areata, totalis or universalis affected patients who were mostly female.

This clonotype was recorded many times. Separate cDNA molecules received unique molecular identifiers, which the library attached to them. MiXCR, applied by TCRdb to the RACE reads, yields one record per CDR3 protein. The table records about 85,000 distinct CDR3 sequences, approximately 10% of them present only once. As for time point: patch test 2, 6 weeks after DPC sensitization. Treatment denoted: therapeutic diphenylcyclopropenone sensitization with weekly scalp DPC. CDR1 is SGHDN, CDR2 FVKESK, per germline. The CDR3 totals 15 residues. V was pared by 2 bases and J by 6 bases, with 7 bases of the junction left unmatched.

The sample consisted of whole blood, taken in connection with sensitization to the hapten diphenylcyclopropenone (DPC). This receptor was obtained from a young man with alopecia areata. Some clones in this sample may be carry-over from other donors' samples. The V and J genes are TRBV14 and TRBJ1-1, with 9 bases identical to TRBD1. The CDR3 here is CASSQIGTGYPEAFF. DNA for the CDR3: TGTGCCAGCAGCCAAATCGGGACAGGGTACCCTGAAGCTTTCTTT.